This note documents a single TCR beta chain sequence. Its antigen is as yet unknown. The data stem from a study of cytomegalovirus exposure and HLA in healthy donors. PCR involved 60 Vbeta and 13 Jbeta primers. The table came from immunoSEQ multiplex PCR; TCRdb's copy has only in-frame clones and leaves some out. This table holds 170,000 or so clones, under 85% found once. The study's findings and limits: An analysis done earlier found most TCR beta V segments productive about 87% or about 30% of the time.

Germline CDR1 and CDR2: SNHLY and FYNNEI. The V segment lost 7 bases and the J segment 5 bases; nucleotides outside the gene matches: 17. The CDR3 sequence is 16 residues long. The chain uses TRBV2 and TRBJ2-7, with 7 bases that match TRBD2. This TCR derives from a male donor in good health and CMV-seronegative. Sequenced: PBMCs. The chain's CDR3 is CASTPREAGVVDEQYF. The CDR3 region has the DNA TGTGCCAGCACCCCTAGGGAGGCGGGAGTTGTCGACGAGCAGTACTTC.